This T cell receptor beta chain was sequenced for a study of shared clonotypes between healthy human individuals. Across the study: CD4 naive and CD4 memory each took three plates per donor, while CD8 naive took two and CD8 memory one.

Over several immunoSEQ plates, each subset's genomic DNA was distributed in even portions. Produced via immunoSEQ multiplex PCR; TCRdb's table is partial and in-frame only. Of about 2 million clones in the sample, 85% to 95% are singletons; the top ten hold more than 0.95%. Naive CD8 populations comprised CD45RO-negative cells positively selected for CCR7, excluding terminally differentiated effector memory CD45RA+ cells. This CDR3 is 12 amino acids long. Germline V gene sequence: CDR1 SEHNR, CDR2 FQNEAQ (reference sequence). The V and J ends lost 6 bases and 1 base respectively, with 6 bases between them. With respect to this clone: At the DNA level, this CDR3 is encoded by other sequences in the same sample as well.

The receptor comes from a man between 18 and 35 years old in good health. The gene calls are TRBV7-9 and TRBJ1-1, with unresolved D. Sequencing was carried out using naive CD8+ T cells sorted from blood. CDR3 coding DNA: TGTGCCAGCAGAGACGGGAACACTGAAGCTTTCTTT. Its translation is CASRDGNTEAFF.